This T cell receptor (beta chain) came from a study of cytomegalovirus exposure and HLA in healthy donors. Overall study: Membership in the Caucasian-associated ancestry cluster was found for around four fifths of nearly 400 genotyped donors.

PCR used 60 Vbeta primers and 13 Jbeta primers. In the source study's methods: Counted up in a later analysis, unique TCR beta chains came to some 75 million, with some 11 million shared. Method: immunoSEQ multiplex PCR; TCRdb's copy keeps in-frame clones and lacks some. The V and J calls and the clone size are those of that table, but D and trimming were determined from the DNA. The table shows about 170,000 clones, with roughly 80% occurring only once. The germline CDR1 and CDR2 sequences are MNHEY and SVGAGI. The J segment lost 8 bases and the V segment lost 4 bases, leaving 8 bases of the junction unmatched. The CDR3 is made up of 14 amino acids. Whole-study findings and limits: Cytomegalovirus status was reportedly diagnosed by the classifier with high specificity and sensitivity. Among the sequence variants, a highly shared cluster was likely an artifact of sequencing.

As to this clone: Its target is unknown.

The sequenced sample consisted of PBMCs. The chain joins TRBV6-5 to TRBJ2-4; TRBD1 agrees at 7 bases. The receptor's source is a man aged 18 to 29 in good health and CMV-seronegative. This CDR3 reads CASSSRTGYDIQYF. The CDR3 DNA sequence: TGTGCCAGCAGTTCCAGGACAGGCTATGACATTCAGTACTTC.